The 9 T cell receptor beta chains below come from one sample, sequenced in a study of T cells of healthy individuals. TCRdb re-called the 5' RACE reads through MiXCR, storing one row per CDR3 protein. The data contain 85,000 to 100,000 distinct CDR3 sequences, 17% of them singletons. The source is a human donor in good health.

This rearrangement joins TRBV7-9 to TRBJ2-5, with TRBD2 matching over 10 bases. J gave up 4 bases and V 4 bases, and 3 bases lay outside the gene matches. This CDR3 contains 14 residues. Germline loops: CDR1 SEHNR, CDR2 FQNEAQ (reference sequence). In DNA form, the CDR3 reads TGTGCCAGCAGCTCGTTAGCGGGAGGAGAGACCCAGTACTTC. The encoded protein is CASSSLAGGETQYF.

This chain joins TRBV7-6 and TRBJ1-3; D not certain. The V gene lost 1 base and the J gene lost 0 bases, with 10 bases spanning the gap. The CDR3 extends over 16 amino acids. From germline, CDR1 is SGHVS and CDR2 FNYEAQ. The CDR3 bases are TGTGCCAGCAGCTTAGGACACCTATACTCTGGAAACACCATATATTTT. The encoded protein is CASSLGHLYSGNTIYF.

The table lists this clonotype with many counts. CDR3 amino acids: CASSLGRRITETQYF. The DNA of the CDR3 is TGTGCCAGCAGTTTGGGACGTCGGATAACGGAGACCCAGTACTTC. This sequence joins TRBV28 and TRBJ2-5; the D gene could be TRBD1 or TRBD2 (5 bases each). CDR1 and CDR2 from the germline V gene are MDHEN and SYDVKM. The V end was cut by 3 bases, the J end by 5 bases, with 16 bases between. The length of the CDR3 is 15 residues.

This clonotype has ten or more counts. The gene calls are TRBV29-1 and TRBJ2-3, with D possibly matching TRBD2 (5 bases). V shed 4 bases and J shed 0 bases, with 11 bases lying between them. CDR1 is SQVTM, CDR2 ANQGSEA, per germline. The CDR3 has 14 residues. The CDR3 region has the DNA TGCAGCGTTGCCGGGGTTACTAGCACAGATACGCAGTATTTT. It translates to CSVAGVTSTDTQYF.

This chain links TRBV5-1 with TRBJ1-5; no clear D gene. The CDR3 has 13 amino acids. CDR1 is SGHRS, CDR2 YFSETQ, per germline. The V and J ends lost 0 bases and 5 bases respectively, with 6 bases between them. Written as DNA, the CDR3 is TGCGCCAGCAGCTTGGGTTTGGATCAGCCCCAGCATTTT. Protein product: CASSLGLDQPQHF.

This clonotype came up many times. The chain recombines TRBV14 with TRBJ2-7; D gene unclear. V was trimmed by 5 bases and J by 0 bases, leaving 14 bases between them. CDR1 is SGHDN and CDR2 is FVKESK in the germline V gene. The CDR3 totals 15 residues. The DNA of the CDR3 is TGTGCCAGCAGCTTAAGCGTCCGCCCCTCCTACGAGCAGTACTTC. Translation gives CASSLSVRPSYEQYF.

This clonotype was detected ten times or more. The chain carries TRBV5-5 and TRBJ1-3; perhaps TRBD1 as D (6 bases). This CDR3 is 16 amino acids long. Germline lookup yields CDR1 SGHKS and CDR2 YYEKEE (reference sequence). V was cut by 3 bases and J by 0 bases, with 13 bases left in between. The CDR3 nucleotides read TGTGCCAGCAGCTACGACAGGCTCAGCTCTGGAAACACCATATATTTT. Its protein is CASSYDRLSSGNTIYF.

This clonotype has a count of ten or more. The rearrangement joins TRBV9 to TRBJ2-1; D gene unclear. V was cut by 0 bases and J by 5 bases, with 9 bases left in between. The germline gives CDR1 SGDLS, CDR2 YYNGEE. The CDR3 runs 14 residues. The CDR3 bases are TGTGCCAGCAGCGTAGGACCTCCCCACAATGAGCAGTTCTTC. Amino acid sequence: CASSVGPPHNEQFF.

In its sample, this clonotype was seen a few times. This chain joins TRBV6-6 and TRBJ1-5, with D perhaps matching TRBD1 (6 bases). Trimming took off 0 bases at V and 3 bases at J, with 15 bases between the two ends. CDR3 length: 17 amino acids. Germline CDR1 MNHNY, CDR2 SVGAGI (reference sequence). The CDR3 loop reads CASSYSPPQGSNQPQHF. The CDR3 DNA follows: TGTGCCAGCAGTTACTCCCCACCACAGGGCTCCAATCAGCCCCAGCATTTT.